This T cell receptor (beta chain) was obtained from a study of blood T cell repertoires in COVID-19. Study-wide context: Both acute and convalescent COVID-19 samples were obtained from the United States, Italy and Spain.

Repertoires were generated with immunoSEQ multiplex PCR, while TCRdb's copy carries only in-frame clones and drops some. The data contain over 120,000 clones, about 80% of them singletons. Sequencing was done on a sample of peripheral blood. The source of this sequence is an older man who had recovered from COVID-19.

The CDR3 sequence is CASSPGVFGELFF. CDR3 nucleotide sequence: TGTGCCAGCTCACCGGGCGTTTTCGGGGAGCTGTTTTTT. The chain carries TRBV18 and TRBJ2-2; D is undetermined. CDR3 size: 13 residues. Germline CDR1 KGHSH, CDR2 LQKENI. V shed 3 bases and J shed 7 bases, with 9 bases lying between them.